This T cell receptor (beta chain) was captured in a study of blood T cell repertoires in COVID-19. Study-level information: Acute and convalescent COVID-19 specimens originated in the United States, Italy and Spain. T cells, B-cell-depleted T cells, or PBMCs provided the cDNA or gDNA that served as material.

The authors' processing: Estimates of nucleated cell counts were drawn from the amplification of reference gene primers. Sequencing was performed with immunoSEQ multiplex PCR; in TCRdb, only in-frame clones are kept and a portion is missing. V, J and clone size reflect that table, while D and trimming were determined from the DNA. The table includes 52,000 or so clones, approximately 82% detected once. The ends lost 4 bases at V and 6 bases at J; junction bases unmatched: 9. CDR3 size: 16 residues. The source material was peripheral blood. The chain recombines TRBV23-1 with TRBJ2-2; 9 bases align to TRBD2. TRBV23-1 is an open reading frame whose function is uncertain. The source of this sequence is a human donor in a cohort sampled during active COVID-19. The chain's CDR3 is CASSPRGLAYPGELFF. For the CDR3, the DNA is TGCGCCAGCAGTCCCCGGGGACTAGCCTACCCCGGGGAGCTGTTTTTT.